The source of this T cell receptor beta chain is a study of regulatory T cells in long-lasting Graves disease. The study, taken as a whole, reports: Persistent Graves' patients showed less TCR diversity than newly diagnosed ones.

Time point indicated: newly diagnosed GD, antithyroid drugs for less than 3 months. PBMC-derived RNA was used for the TCR library. This clonotype was counted at least ten times. What it binds is not known. Researchers made TCR beta libraries by using iRepertoire HTBI primers and running Arm-PCR on CDR3 regions. Original handling: Among the samples, 60 to 75 TRBV and 14 TRBJ segments were identified. TCRdb called the multiplex PCR reads again in MiXCR, with one record for every CDR3 protein. V and J calls and clone size were set by TCRdb, not the authors. The sample contains 450,000 to 600,000 distinct CDR3 sequences, about 17% of which appear only once. This sample also appeared in a second study, on T cells in Graves' hyperthyroidism and ophthalmopathy.

The specimen comprised peripheral blood mononuclear cells (PBMCs), sampled at new diagnosis, from a patient treated with antithyroid drugs. The sequence derives from a man aged 40-49 years with Graves disease.

CDR3 amino acids: CASSPQGYQPQHF. The CDR3 DNA reads as TGTGCCAGCAGTCCCCAGGGTTATCAGCCCCAGCATTTT. The chain combines TRBV12-3 or TRBV12-4 with TRBJ1-5, with a weak D call TRBD1 (5 bases). The length of the CDR3 is 13 residues. Trimming removed 5 bases from V and 5 bases from J, with 10 bases in between.